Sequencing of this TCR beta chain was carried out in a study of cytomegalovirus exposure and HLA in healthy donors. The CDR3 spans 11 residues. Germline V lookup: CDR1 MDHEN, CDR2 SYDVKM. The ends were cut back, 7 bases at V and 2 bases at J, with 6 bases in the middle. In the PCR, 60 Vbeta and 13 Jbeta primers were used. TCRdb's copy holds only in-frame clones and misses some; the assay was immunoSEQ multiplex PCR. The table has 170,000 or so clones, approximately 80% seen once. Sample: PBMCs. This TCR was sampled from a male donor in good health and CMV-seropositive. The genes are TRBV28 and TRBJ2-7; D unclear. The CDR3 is CASKTPYEQYF. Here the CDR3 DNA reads TGTGCCAGCAAGACACCCTACGAGCAGTACTTC. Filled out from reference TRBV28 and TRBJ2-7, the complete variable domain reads DVKVTQSSRYLVKRTGEKVFLECVQDMDHENMFWYRQDPGLGLRLIYFSYDVKMKEKGDIPEGYSVSREKKERFSLILESASTNQTSMYLCASKTPYEQYFGPGTRLTVT.